This T cell receptor (beta chain) was observed in a study of cytomegalovirus exposure and HLA in healthy donors. Nominally healthy donors were sampled, though unrecorded immune exposures were likely. Trimming took off 6 bases at V and 0 bases at J, with 11 bases between the two ends. The CDR3 consists of 14 residues. Germline CDR1 MNHNS, CDR2 SASEGT. Use of 60 Vbeta and 13 Jbeta primers characterized the PCR. Profiled with immunoSEQ multiplex PCR; TCRdb holds only in-frame clones, not every one. Here the sample spans under 250,000 clones, almost 80% being singletons. Only one count was recorded for this clone.

This chain joins TRBV6-1 and TRBJ1-1, with D possibly TRBD1 on 6 matching bases. This sequence was found in a male donor in good health and CMV-seronegative. The material sequenced was PBMCs. This chain's CDR3 is CASSSGGLNTEAFF. The CDR3 coding sequence is TGTGCCAGCAGCAGCGGGGGCTTGAACACTGAAGCTTTCTTT.